This T cell receptor beta chain was captured by sequencing in a study of blood T cell repertoires in COVID-19. About the research overall: Specimens from acute and convalescent COVID-19 originated in the United States, Italy and Spain. Nucleic acid was either cDNA or gDNA, and it came from T cells, B-cell-depleted T cells, or PBMCs.

In the original analysis: Amplification with reference gene primers provided the estimates of nucleated cell counts. Some clones are missing from TCRdb's copy, which holds only in-frame ones; the method was immunoSEQ multiplex PCR. V and J calls and clone size are as listed in that table; D and trimming were resolved from the DNA. The sample has approximately 220,000 clones; 85% to 90% are singletons. CDR3 length: 17 amino acids. V shed 1 base, J shed 6 bases, and the junction held 12 bases outside the gene matches. The germline V gene has CDR1 SGHTA and CDR2 FQGNSA. Sequencing was done on a sample of PBMCs or T cells enriched from blood (not recorded which). The chain couples TRBV7-2 to TRBJ2-1; 7 bases agree with TRBD1. The sequence derives from a man aged 30-40 years who had been exposed to COVID-19. The CDR3 DNA is TGTGCCAGCAGCTTAGGCATCTTCGGACAGGCCATCAATGAGCAGTTCTTC. Translation gives CASSLGIFGQAINEQFF. Variable domain in full (rest from reference TRBV7-2 and TRBJ2-1): GAGVSQSPSNKVTEKGKDVELRCDPISGHTALYWYRQSLGQGLEFLIYFQGNSAPDKSGLPSDRFSAERTGGSVSTLTIQRTQQEDSAVYLCASSLGIFGQAINEQFFGPGTRLTVL.